This is a list of T cell receptor beta chains from one sample in a study of blood T cell repertoires in COVID-19. Sequenced by immunoSEQ multiplex PCR; TCRdb stores in-frame clones only, minus some. The sample has around 200,000 clones, 87% seen once. The sequenced material came from peripheral blood. All receptors come from a woman aged 18-29 years who had recovered from COVID-19. Each CDR3 is given with its conserved first and last residue.

>TRBV14
CASSQDAMVAGESYTF
>TRBV5-4
CASSPGADRTYTEAFF
>TRBV6-6
CASRLTGDEKLFF
>TRBV19
CASNLAGLTDTQYF
>TRBV7-3
CASSLKRGETQYF
>TRBV4-3
CASSQDQTGLNTEAFF
>TRBV7-2
CASSPAGTGSTDTQYF
>TRBV4-3
CASSPKTGDSHGDLPLHF
>TRBV27
CASSFVASGGQETQYF
>TRBV9
CASSPGNTEAFF
>TRBV4-3
CASSQGLAGAGTDTQYF
>TRBV19
CASSTRGGLFAAFF
>TRBV5-4
CASSQTGGSYNEQFF
>TRBV4-3
CASSQSLGTGSYNEQFF
>TRBV5-1
CASSLGSGSGNTIYF
>TRBV5-1
CASSLTTSQETQYF
>TRBV5-8
CASSQGSGGPGTQYF
>TRBV6-5
CASSPDSYGYTF
>TRBV18
CASSPSQTGSEGYTF
>TRBV4-1
CASSQGHGGNTEAFF
>TRBV15
CATSGPGQEYGYTF
>TRBV28
CASSLHQQGVMDTGELFF
>TRBV12-3/TRBV12-4
CASSFGLNEQFF
>TRBV7-2
CASSLALRTGEQYF
>TRBV6-5
CASSSPGQVDSPLHF
>TRBV10-3
CAISERGLNYGYTF
>TRBV7-8
CASSNDKGWDIFSNQPQHF
>TRBV7-9
CASSWRTASTNEKLFF
>TRBV7-2
CASSLEQLGLAGDTDTQYF
>TRBV10-3
CAISQGAGETQYF
>TRBV20-1
CSASNDRATGELFF
>TRBV19
CASSLSGGANYEQYF
>TRBV2
CASSPRQGVYGYTF
>TRBV2
CASRVRLYTGELFF
>TRBV4-1
CASSQVPTGSYEQYF
>TRBV11-2
CASSSRQATQETQYF
>TRBV7-2
CASSGGTGSSPLHF
>TRBV14
CASSQGANEKLFF
>TRBV9
CASSAYSLAGGHNEQFF
>TRBV30
CAWSVRSGTGNQPQHF
>TRBV7-2
CASSLQPSGGDEQFF
>TRBV15
CATSRGGGQGNTEAFF
>TRBV4-3
CASSQGHEQYF
>TRBV27
CASRIAGGGTEAFF
>TRBV2
CASSGRVGELFF
>TRBV5-6
CASSLADRKNQPQHF
>TRBV7-2
CASSFDRPGDTEAFF
>TRBV6-5
CASSYSGHLNSPLHF
>TRBV9
CASSATGESGNTIYF